A single sample gave rise to the 10 T cell receptor beta chains below, sequenced in a study of T-cell reconstitution after alpha-beta-depleted transplantation in children. Preparation of the TCRbeta library involved a method that used unique molecular identifiers. TCRdb re-derived calls from the PCR reads in MiXCR, one entry per CDR3 protein. The repertoire includes roughly 500,000 distinct CDR3 sequences, around a third of them detected once, and 2% to 3% sits in the top ten. The source material was PBMCs from the stem cell graft donor, sampled from the stem cell graft. The receptors shown here come from a human donor who donated a stem cell graft to a child with aplastic anemia.

The chain combines TRBV3-1 with TRBJ2-7, with D maybe TRBD1 (7 bases). Germline V gene data show CDR1 as LGHDT and CDR2 as YNNKEL (reference sequence). V lost 5 bases and J lost 6, with 23 bases in between. The CDR3 length is 16 residues. CDR3 in DNA: TGTGCCAGCAGCTCGCGGGGCGGAGGGGGCTTGGTCGAGCAGTACGTC. Translated, it gives CASSSRGGGGLVEQYV.

In this sample, this clonotype turned up a few times. The rearrangement joins TRBV20-1 to TRBJ2-1; D remains unclear. CDR1 and CDR2 (germline): DFQATT, SNEGSKA (reference sequence). Trimming removed 6 bases from V and 8 bases from J, with 14 bases in between. The CDR3 loop spans 12 amino acids. The CDR3 protein is CSAPRKNYEQFF. CDR3 DNA sequence: TGCAGTGCCCCAAGGAAAAACTATGAGCAGTTCTTC.

The sample holds a few counts of this clonotype. This chain uses TRBV4-1 with TRBJ2-3; 14 bases are shared with TRBD2. Germline V gene sequence: CDR1 MGHRA, CDR2 YSYEKL. CDR3 length: 21 amino acids. V dropped 2 bases and J dropped 1; count of bases not matched to a gene: 14. This CDR3 is CASSQLIGTSGRTGGTDTQYF. The CDR3 coding sequence is TGCGCCAGCAGCCAACTCATCGGGACTAGCGGGAGAACCGGGGGCACAGATACGCAGTATTTT.

J is TRBJ2-1 and V is TRBV6-5; D gene uncertain. V was shortened by 4 bases and J by 10 bases, with 8 bases between the two germline ends. The CDR3 has 11 amino acids. Per the germline V gene, CDR1 is MNHEY and CDR2 is SVGAGI. The CDR3 sequence: CASSSTGEQFF. CDR3 DNA: TGTGCCAGCAGTTCCACCGGGGAGCAGTTCTTC.

The sample holds a few counts of this clonotype. The chain carries TRBV7-2 and TRBJ1-2; 10 bases align to TRBD1. J lost 8 bases, V lost 0 bases, and 9 bases had no gene match. The CDR3 spans 16 residues. The germline CDR1 and CDR2 sequences are SGHTA and FQGNSA. The CDR3 is CASSLAFSDRGKGYTF. The CDR3 bases are TGTGCCAGCAGCTTAGCGTTTTCGGACAGGGGGAAAGGCTACACCTTC.

This clonotype was counted a few times. The DNA of the CDR3 is TGTGCCAGCAGGACAGGACAGGGAAACACTGAAGCTTTCTTT. As protein: CASRTGQGNTEAFF. V gene TRBV7-2 combines with J gene TRBJ1-1; 8 bases are a match to TRBD1. The CDR3 contains 14 residues. With V trimmed by 6 bases and J by 2 bases, 5 bases remained unmatched. Germline V CDR1 and CDR2: SGHTA, FQGNSA. Based on the CDR3 plus reference TRBV7-2 and TRBJ1-1, the full variable domain is GAGVSQSPSNKVTEKGKDVELRCDPISGHTALYWYRQSLGQGLEFLIYFQGNSAPDKSGLPSDRFSAERTGGSVSTLTIQRTQQEDSAVYLCASRTGQGNTEAFFGQGTRLTVV.

The chain combines TRBV12-3 or TRBV12-4 with TRBJ2-1; a possible D gene is TRBD2 (5 bases). The V end lost 3 bases, the J end lost 5 bases, and 20 bases lay between the germline ends. The length of the CDR3 is 17 residues. CDR3 nucleotide sequence: TGTGCCAGCAGTTTGGTTCGGGGTAGGGTACAAGACAATGAGCAGTTCTTC. It is translated as CASSLVRGRVQDNEQFF.

CDR3 nucleotides: TGTGCCAGCAGCCTGCGGAGGGGATATCAGCCCCAGCATTTT. Its translation is CASSLRRGYQPQHF. This chain uses TRBV12-3 or TRBV12-4 with TRBJ1-5, with D perhaps matching TRBD1 (5 bases). The V end was cut by 6 bases, the J end by 5 bases, with 14 bases between. The CDR3 runs to 14 residues.

The rearrangement links TRBV19 to TRBJ2-7; the match to TRBD1 covers 7 bases. The V gene's germline CDR1 is LNHDA and CDR2 SQIVND (reference sequence). The CDR3 runs 15 residues. Unmatched junction bases numbered 4, after V lost 0 bases and J lost 2 bases. The CDR3 loop reads CASSIDGGQTYEQYF. In DNA, the CDR3 is TGTGCCAGTAGTATAGATGGGGGACAGACCTACGAGCAGTACTTC.

This rearrangement joins TRBV29-1 to TRBJ2-1, with D perhaps matching TRBD1 (5 bases). V was clipped by 3 bases and J by 7 bases, with 16 bases between them. CDR3 length: 14 amino acids. Germline values: CDR1 SQVTM, CDR2 ANQGSEA. CDR3 sequence reads: CSVDGQGGKNEQFF. The CDR3, as DNA: TGCAGCGTTGACGGCCAGGGCGGTAAGAATGAGCAGTTCTTC.